Reported below is one T cell receptor beta chain. In its sample, this clonotype was seen a few times. Its antigen specificity is not known. Base qualities are not provided; no much larger clone lies one nucleotide away. This record belongs to a study of tumor and adjacent non-tumor tissue in lung cancer (dated by TCRdb to about 2018). For the study in its entirety: The cohort included roughly 11 adenocarcinoma, 2 squamous cell carcinoma and 1 small cell lung cancer patients. The approximately 15 enrolled patients, of whom 10 were men and 5 were women, were aged about 31 to 76 years and were diagnosed with TNM stage I to III disease. Sequencing generated a total of 95 million to 150 million productive TCRbeta reads, averaging around 4 million reads per sample. The study compared bulk TCRbeta repertoires between lung tumor tissue and matched distant non-tumor lung tissue from over twelve lung cancer patients. More than 25 paired specimens, one tumor and one normal lung sample per patient, were profiled by TCRbeta CDR3 sequencing.

The investigation overall reported the following: In normal lung, the top 100 clones accounted for a significantly larger cumulative share of the repertoire than in tumor tissue. The methods do not name the sequencing platform or mention unique molecular identifiers. Because peripheral blood was not sequenced, the blood TCRbeta repertoires of the lung cancer patients in the study went unexamined. Only roughly 16 patients were in the cohort, and the authors stated that larger samples and more detailed clinical data are needed. Tumor tissue showed significantly higher TCR diversity (inverse Simpson) than normal lung tissue, at roughly 390 vs 170 (P = 0.0075, Mann-Whitney U test). TCR diversity was significantly higher in younger patients, and greater tumor TCR diversity was associated with shorter overall survival and shorter disease-free survival.

RNA was isolated from bulk unsorted tissue, and RNA quality was assessed with a NanoDrop ND-1000 and an Agilent 2100. All donors had newly diagnosed lung cancer, had not received prior chemotherapy, and were admitted for thoracic surgery in China between August and November 2014. Anyone who had undergone radiotherapy or chemotherapy before, or who had another cancer at the same time, was left out of the study. Pieces of surgical tissue measuring roughly 1-2.2 cm3 were kept in RNAlater solution and held at -80 degrees C until needed. Receptor amplification or capture employed multiplex PCR. The instrument given in TCRdb is Illumina HiSeq 2500. TCRbeta libraries were constructed through three rounds of nested PCR with primers (Table S4) according to protocols modified from ARM-PCR. Before sequencing, PCR products of 200-500 bp were excised from the gel and purified with the QIAquick gel extraction kit. Concerning the study's data processing: Trimmomatic was used to clean the reads, FLASH merged the cleaned reads into complete CDR3 sequences, and MiTCR assigned the sequences to V(D)J germline segments. VDJtools was used to compute clonal diversity as the inverse Simpson's index. In-frame sequences without a premature stop codon were defined as productive reads. TCRdb applied fastp at Q25 and MiXCR to the public reads, then kept only in-frame beta chains. Rows merge per CDR3 protein into single entries with the most common DNA and genes. The V and J calls were determined by TCRdb, not by the authors. For this sample there are 200,000 to 250,000 distinct CDR3 sequences; around 70% appear just once. Jointly, the top ten make up approximately 25% of the sample.

The CDR3 runs 18 residues from the cysteine to the phenylalanine. Left in the record is the CDR3 DNA by itself, 54 bases read in frame from the first base. CDR1 and CDR2 (MNHNY, SVGAGI) derive from the germline V gene (reference sequence). Relative to germline, V is missing 4 bases and J is missing 1 base, with 6 bases of the junction outside any gene match. The chain is made from TRBV6-6 and TRBJ2-6; 11 junctional bases match TRBD1. The origin of this receptor is a man aged 55 to 70 with non-small cell lung cancer. Input material: lung tumor tissue. The DNA sequence is as follows: TGTGCCAGCAGTTCCCGGGACAGGGGGTCTTCTGGGGCCAACGTCCTGACTTTC. It is translated as CASSSRDRGSSGANVLTF.